This TCR beta chain was captured in a study of a mutant IDH1 vaccine in newly diagnosed glioma. In regard to this clone: What it recognizes is unknown.

The V gene lost 5 bases and the J gene lost 1 base, with 14 bases spanning the gap. CDR1 and CDR2 (germline): PRHDT, FYEKMQ (reference sequence). The CDR3 runs to 15 residues. Repertoires were generated with immunoSEQ multiplex PCR, while TCRdb's copy carries only in-frame clones and drops some. The top ten clones hold approximately 6.3% of a sample with around 50,000 clones, roughly three quarters of them seen once. Time point: week 35, safety follow-up. Topical imiquimod was applied with each vaccine dose, which held 300 ug of mutant IDH1 20-mer peptide. The specimen was PBMCs, collected from a glioma patient whose treatment included an IDH1 peptide vaccine. The source is a man in his forties or fifties with glioma. This chain connects TRBV13 to TRBJ1-1; D is undetermined. CDR3 sequence: CASSGEVVWNTEAFF. The CDR3 DNA reads as TGTGCCAGCAGCGGGGAGGTGGTTTGGAACACTGAAGCTTTCTTT.